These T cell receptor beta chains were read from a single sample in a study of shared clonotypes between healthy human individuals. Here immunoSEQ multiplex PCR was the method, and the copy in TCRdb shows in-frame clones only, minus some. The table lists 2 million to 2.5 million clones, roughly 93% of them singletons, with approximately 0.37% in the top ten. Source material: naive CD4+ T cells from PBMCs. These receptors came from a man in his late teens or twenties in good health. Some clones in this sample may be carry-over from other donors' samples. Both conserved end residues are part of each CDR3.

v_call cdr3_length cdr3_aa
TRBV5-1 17 CASSSGLAKTTTETQYF
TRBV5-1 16 CASSKGQGMMNTEAFF
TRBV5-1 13 CASSLEFQDIAFF
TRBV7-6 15 CASSLDTGGAYGYTF
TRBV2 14 CASRGVGPNYGYTF
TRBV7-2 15 CASSLGDRDQETQYF
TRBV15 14 CATLGGLSYNEQFF
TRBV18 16 CASSQQPGRLNYGYTF
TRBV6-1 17 CASSDRKPGQGSYEQYF
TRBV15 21 CATSRKLSSAGLAAAYNEQFF
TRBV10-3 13 CAISEATGDEQFF
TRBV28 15 CATETGGISTDTQYF
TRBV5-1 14 CASTVDREGGELFF
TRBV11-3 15 CASSSGLAGSHEQFF
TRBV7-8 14 CASSFSQGRETQYF
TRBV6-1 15 CASSLRDRGSIGYTF
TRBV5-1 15 CASSLDPLSTDTQYF
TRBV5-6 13 CASSLRPRETQYF
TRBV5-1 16 CASSLGLGRLNTEAFF
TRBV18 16 CASSPDGTYSSYEQYF